These 25 T cell receptor beta chains were all obtained from the same sample, sequenced in a study of T-cell memory formation after mild COVID-19. TCRdb called the 5' RACE reads again in MiXCR, with one record for every CDR3 protein. The repertoire consists of about 130,000 distinct CDR3 sequences, with around 6.3% occurring once and the leading ten covering roughly 2%. Sequenced material: PBMCs or a T cell subset sorted from them (not recorded which). These receptors were taken from an adult woman who had mild COVID-19 (a few samples of this study predate the infection). Cell type and time point are not known.

The CDR3 protein is CASSPAGTSGSTDTQYF. For the CDR3, the DNA is TGTGCCAGCAGCCCGGCCGGGACTAGCGGTAGCACAGATACGCAGTATTTT. V and J are TRBV9 and TRBJ2-3; TRBD2 matches 11 bases. In germline, CDR1 is SGDLS, CDR2 YYNGEE. J was trimmed by 0 bases and V by 4 bases; bases with no gene match: 7. This CDR3 region has 17 residues.

This clonotype was counted many times. The chain couples TRBV6-5 to TRBJ2-2, with 13 nucleotides matching TRBD2. Germline V lookup: CDR1 MNHEY, CDR2 SVGAGI. CDR3 length equals 17 residues. The V segment lost 9 bases and the J segment 6 bases; nucleotides outside the gene matches: 13. CDR3 DNA sequence: TGTGCCAGTTGCAGATTCAAACTAGCGGGAGGGCCCGGGGAGCTGTTTTTT. It codes for CASCRFKLAGGPGELFF.

This clonotype was seen many times. The chain carries TRBV7-3 and TRBJ2-1; D is ambiguous. Germline V lookup: CDR1 SGHTA, CDR2 FQGTGA. The CDR3 is 13 residues long. Deletions cut 4 bases from V and 15 bases from J, with 19 bases between. CDR3 residues: CASSSTPSYAPFF. The CDR3 nucleotides read TGTGCCAGCAGCTCCACTCCTAGTTACGCCCCGTTCTTC.

Only a few counts were recorded for this clonotype. V and J are TRBV3-1 and TRBJ2-5, with 10 nucleotides matching TRBD2. CDR1 LGHDT and CDR2 YNNKEL come from the germline V gene (reference sequence). V shed 4 bases and J 5 bases; nucleotides not matched to a gene: 7. The CDR3 runs to 15 residues. In DNA form, the CDR3 reads TGTGCCAGCAGCCGGACTAGCGGAGGGAGGGAGACCCAGTACTTC. Protein sequence: CASSRTSGGRETQYF.

J is TRBJ2-7 and V is TRBV10-3, with D perhaps matching TRBD2 (5 bases). The CDR3 has 14 amino acids. Trimming cost V 2 bases and J 2 bases, with 10 bases left between them. CDR1 is ENHRY, CDR2 SYGVKD, per germline. CDR3 protein: CAISEERKTYEQYF. The CDR3 coding sequence is TGTGCCATCAGTGAGGAGCGGAAAACCTACGAGCAGTACTTC.

This clonotype was detected only a few times. The chain employs TRBV27 and TRBJ1-5; 7 bases map to TRBD1. This CDR3 has 12 residues. V lost 3 bases to trimming and J lost 11 bases; unmatched junction nucleotides: 4. Germline V lookup: CDR1 MNHEY, CDR2 SMNVEV (reference sequence). CDR3 DNA sequence: TGTGCCAGCAGTTTTCAGGGGGGCGCCCAGCATTTT. It codes for CASSFQGGAQHF.

This clonotype has only a few counts. This rearrangement joins TRBV7-2 to TRBJ2-1; the D is unclear. The CDR3 totals 16 residues. The V gene's germline CDR1 is SGHTA and CDR2 FQGNSA. V was shortened by 5 bases and J by 4 bases, with 18 bases between the two germline ends. The DNA of the CDR3 is TGTGCCAGCAGCCCCAATTGGCCCCGGTATTACAATGAGCAGTTCTTC. Protein sequence: CASSPNWPRYYNEQFF.

The genes are TRBV3-1 and TRBJ2-7; D tentatively fits TRBD1 or TRBD2 (5 bases each). This CDR3 is built from 15 residues. Germline values: CDR1 LGHDT, CDR2 YNNKEL (reference sequence). The ends were cut back, 2 bases at V and 6 bases at J, with 17 bases in the middle. CDR3 coding DNA: TGTGCCAGCAGCCAAACCTGGGGGAGCGGTGGCGAGCAGTACTTC. This translates into CASSQTWGSGGEQYF.

The rearrangement uses TRBV4-1 and TRBJ2-3, with 12 nucleotides matching TRBD2. In germline, CDR1 is MGHRA, CDR2 YSYEKL. Trimming cost V 11 bases and J 1 base; bases outside gene matches: 4. The CDR3 has 14 residues. The CDR3 reads CAAGLAGRTDTQYF. The CDR3 DNA reads as TGCGCCGCAGGACTAGCGGGGCGCACAGATACGCAGTATTTT.

The rearrangement joins TRBV12-3 or TRBV12-4 to TRBJ2-2; 10 positions match TRBD1. The CDR3 runs to 15 residues. Losses at the gene ends were 4 bases for V and 8 bases for J; bases not matched to a gene: 7. The CDR3 DNA sequence: TGTGCCAGCAGTTCAGCCGGGACAGGGGCGGGGGAGCTGTTTTTT. As protein: CASSSAGTGAGELFF.

This clonotype was detected ten times or more. The V gene is TRBV4-1, the J gene TRBJ2-1, with 7 bases matching TRBD2. This CDR3 comprises 15 residues. Trimming took 0 bases from V and 9 from J; bases not matched to a gene: 8. CDR1 is MGHRA, CDR2 YSYEKL, per germline. Here the CDR3 DNA reads TGCGCCAGCAGCCAAGAATCCAGCGGGATTAGTGAGCAGTTCTTC. Its translation: CASSQESSGISEQFF.

This clonotype showed up many times. The V gene is TRBV7-2, the J gene TRBJ1-1; possibly TRBD1 for D (5 bases). The CDR3 is 13 residues long. The V and J ends lost 8 bases and 4 bases respectively, with 14 bases between them. Germline loops: CDR1 SGHTA, CDR2 FQGNSA. CDR3 region: CASFGALRTEAFF. The DNA of the CDR3 is TGTGCCAGCTTCGGGGCGCTGCGCACTGAAGCTTTCTTT. The complete variable domain, with remaining parts taken from reference TRBV7-2 and TRBJ1-1, reads GAGVSQSPSNKVTEKGKDVELRCDPISGHTALYWYRQSLGQGLEFLIYFQGNSAPDKSGLPSDRFSAERTGGSVSTLTIQRTQQEDSAVYLCASFGALRTEAFFGQGTRLTVV.

This clonotype was found a few times. V usage is TRBV2 and J usage is TRBJ2-7; D call uncertain. CDR1 is SNHLY and CDR2 is FYNNEI in the germline V gene. CDR3 length equals 14 residues. V dropped 3 bases and J dropped 9 bases, with 18 bases sitting between them. CDR3 coding DNA: TGTGCCAGCAGTGAGACGTCGGACGTCTCGGGGCAGTACTTC. Its translation is CASSETSDVSGQYF. Full variable domain (rest looked up from reference TRBV2 and TRBJ2-7): EPEVTQTPSHQVTQMGQEVILRCVPISNHLYFYWYRQILGQKVEFLVSFYNNEISEKSEIFDDQFSVERPDGSNFTLKIRSTKLEDSAMYFCASSETSDVSGQYFGPGTRLTVT.

V gene TRBV4-2 combines with J gene TRBJ2-5, with TRBD2 matching over 9 bases. The V gene end was trimmed by 0 bases and the J gene end by 1 base; junction bases not matched to a gene: 3. The CDR3 is made up of 16 amino acids. The germline V gene has CDR1 LGHNA and CDR2 YNFKEQ. The CDR3 spells CASSQDSGGGQETQYF. CDR3 nucleotide sequence: TGTGCCAGCAGCCAAGATAGCGGGGGAGGCCAAGAGACCCAGTACTTC.

This clonotype was observed many times. This sequence joins TRBV7-9 and TRBJ2-1; 9 nucleotides agree with TRBD1. V was clipped by 7 bases and J by 4 bases; unmatched bases: 5. CDR3 length equals 14 residues. The germline V gene has CDR1 SEHNR and CDR2 FQNEAQ (reference sequence). The chain's CDR3 is CASTLTGGYNEQFF. The CDR3 DNA sequence: TGTGCCAGCACCTTGACAGGGGGTTACAATGAGCAGTTCTTC.

In its sample, this clonotype was seen many times. A junction boundary mismatches the germline segment, possibly from a read error. This rearrangement joins TRBV12-3 or TRBV12-4 to TRBJ2-2; D uncertain. The CDR3 is made up of 14 amino acids. The CDR3 here is CASSLGPNTGELFF. The DNA for the CDR3 is TGTGCCAGCAGCTTAGGACCGAACACCGGGGAGCTGTTTTTT.

This clonotype was counted ten times or more. The J gene is TRBJ2-1, the V gene TRBV24-1; 8 bases align to TRBD2. The CDR3 spans 13 residues. CDR1 KGHDR and CDR2 SFDVKD come from the germline V gene. With 7 bases clipped from V and 8 bases from J, the junction kept 6 bases outside the gene matches. CDR3 amino acids: CATRAGVADEQFF. CDR3 bases: TGTGCCACCAGAGCGGGAGTCGCCGATGAGCAGTTCTTC.

This clonotype was counted only a few times. This rearrangement joins TRBV5-6 to TRBJ2-1, with 7 bases aligning to TRBD2. This CDR3 has 16 residues. Germline V gene sequence: CDR1 SGHDT, CDR2 YYEEEE. Germline trimming cut 3 bases from V and 0 bases from J; bases unmatched to any gene: 6. The DNA of the CDR3 is TGTGCCAGCAGCTCTCCAGCGGGAAGCTCCTACAATGAGCAGTTCTTC. It is translated as CASSSPAGSSYNEQFF. The whole variable domain, filled in from reference TRBV5-6 and TRBJ2-1, reads DAGVTQSPTHLIKTRGQQVTLRCSPKSGHDTVSWYQQALGQGPQFIFQYYEEEERQRGNFPDRFSGHQFPNYSSELNVNALLLGDSALYLCASSSPAGSSYNEQFFGPGTRLTVL.

The chain couples TRBV5-1 to TRBJ1-1; a weak D match, TRBD1 (6 bases). CDR1 and CDR2 from the germline V gene are SGHRS and YFSETQ. The CDR3 sequence is 15 residues long. V dropped 7 bases and J dropped 4 bases, with 20 bases sitting between them. The CDR3 region is CASGYGGGDGTEAFF. CDR3 DNA: TGCGCCAGCGGGTATGGGGGGGGCGATGGCACTGAAGCTTTCTTT.

This clonotype appeared a few times. J is TRBJ1-2 and V is TRBV6-2 or TRBV6-3; D is possibly TRBD1 (6 bases). Per the germline V gene, CDR1 is MNHEY and CDR2 is SVGEGT. V was trimmed by 8 bases and J by 4 bases, leaving 14 bases between them. The CDR3 length is 13 residues. The CDR3, as DNA: TGTGCCAGCGCCATCCGGACAGTCTATGGCTACACCTTC. Protein product: CASAIRTVYGYTF.

This clonotype was detected many times. V gene TRBV19 combines with J gene TRBJ2-1; 10 nucleotides align to TRBD2. CDR3 length: 16 residues. V lost 6 bases, J lost 4 bases, and 9 bases stayed unmatched. Germline CDR1 is LNHDA and CDR2 is SQIVND (reference sequence). The CDR3 loop reads CASRGSVAGGYNEQFF. CDR3 DNA: TGTGCCAGTAGAGGTTCGGTAGCGGGAGGTTACAATGAGCAGTTCTTC.

In this sample, this clonotype turned up a few times. V and J are TRBV7-3 and TRBJ1-6, with a weak D call TRBD1 (6 bases). Germline assignment: CDR1 SGHTA and CDR2 FQGTGA. V was pared by 6 bases and J by 9 bases, with 15 bases between. The CDR3 runs to 14 residues. The CDR3: CASSPLGGPSPLHF. In nucleotides, the CDR3 is TGTGCCAGCAGTCCTCTAGGGGGGCCTTCACCCCTCCACTTT.

This clonotype was seen repeatedly, ten times or more. This chain connects TRBV5-1 to TRBJ1-2; D gene unclear. The CDR3 is 13 amino acids. Germline V lookup: CDR1 SGHRS, CDR2 YFSETQ. Trimming took 7 bases from V and 2 from J, leaving 12 bases between them. The CDR3 protein is CASSPGNNYGYTF. CDR3 nucleotide sequence: TGCGCCAGCTCCCCCGGCAACAACTATGGCTACACCTTC.

This chain links TRBV6-6 with TRBJ1-5; 10 bases are shared with TRBD1. The CDR3 loop spans 15 amino acids. The trim removed 8 bases at V and 2 bases at J, leaving 6 bases unmatched. Germline lookup yields CDR1 MNHNY and CDR2 SVGAGI (reference sequence). CDR3 in DNA: TGTGCCAGCGCTGGGACAGGGGATGGCAATCAGCCCCAGCATTTT. This gives the protein CASAGTGDGNQPQHF.

This chain joins TRBV6-1 and TRBJ1-2; D gene uncertain. The CDR3 covers 14 residues. V lost 7 bases and J 3 bases, leaving 15 bases between the germline ends. Germline V gives CDR1 MNHNS, CDR2 SASEGT. The CDR3 nucleotides read TGTGCCAGCACAAAGCGGGCATTATACTATGGCTACACCTTC. Protein sequence: CASTKRALYYGYTF.